This T cell receptor beta chain is drawn from a study of shared clonotypes between healthy human individuals. The overall study: Researchers drew samples from two women and three men aged 18 to 49. CD4 naive and CD4 memory each took three plates per donor, while CD8 naive took two and CD8 memory one. Findings and caveats of the study: Only blood underwent sampling, and tissue repertoires likely differ. A small donor pool kept down the genetic and exposure-history diversity that was represented.

It was CD45RO-negative cells, positively selected for CCR7, that made up naive CD8 cells, with terminally differentiated effector memory CD45RA+ cells excluded. Profiled with immunoSEQ multiplex PCR; TCRdb holds only in-frame clones, not every one. The repertoire has millions of clones, approximately 94% of them found once; the top ten carry 1.5% to 2%. Losses at the gene ends were 5 bases for V and 7 bases for J; bases not matched to a gene: 11. The CDR3 contains 15 residues. The germline CDR1 and CDR2 sequences are SGHDT and YYEEEE. Of note for this clone: Its antigen remains unidentified.

The material sequenced was naive CD8+ T cells from PBMCs. The chain uses TRBV5-6 and TRBJ2-7; 11 nucleotides match TRBD2. This TCR was recovered from a man between 18 and 29 years old in good health. Some clones in this sample may be carry-over from other donors' samples. The CDR3 DNA reads TGTGCCAGCAGGTGGGGACTAGCGGAATCGGGAGAGCAGTACTTC. Protein product: CASRWGLAESGEQYF.